This T cell receptor (beta chain) came from a study of cytomegalovirus exposure and HLA in healthy donors. General study results and limits: According to a subsequent analysis, TCR clusters from the first cohort were inclined to appear together in the roughly 110 validation repertoires. In vitro checks showed that a few CMV-associated chains really do target CMV antigens.

Concerning this clone itself: Its antigen is as yet unknown.

The table came from immunoSEQ multiplex PCR; TCRdb's copy has only in-frame clones and leaves some out. The sample contains some 170,000 clones, 87% of which appear only once. V lost 4 bases and J lost 4, with 19 bases in between. CDR1 is MNHNS, CDR2 SASEGT, per germline. This CDR3 has 16 residues. Sequencing was carried out using PBMCs. This receptor was obtained from a woman aged 30 to 39 in good health and CMV-seronegative. V and J are TRBV6-1 and TRBJ1-2; D unresolved. As DNA, the CDR3 is TGTGCCAGCAGTGGGGCAGCGGACCAAATTAGCTATGGCTACACCTTC. Amino acids: CASSGAADQISYGYTF.